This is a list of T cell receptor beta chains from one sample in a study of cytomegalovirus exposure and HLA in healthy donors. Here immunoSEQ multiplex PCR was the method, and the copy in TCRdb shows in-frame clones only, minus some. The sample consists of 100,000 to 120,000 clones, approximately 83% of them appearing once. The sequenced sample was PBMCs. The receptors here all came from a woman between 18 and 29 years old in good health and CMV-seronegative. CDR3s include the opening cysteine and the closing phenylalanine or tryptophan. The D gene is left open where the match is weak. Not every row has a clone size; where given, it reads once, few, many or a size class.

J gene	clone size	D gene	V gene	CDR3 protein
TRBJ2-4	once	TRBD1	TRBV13	CASSYTGEANQNIQYF
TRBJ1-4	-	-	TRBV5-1	CASSLTSTNEKLFF
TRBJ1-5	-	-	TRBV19	CASNGYSNQPQHF
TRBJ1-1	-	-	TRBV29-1	CSVCRGGNTEAFF
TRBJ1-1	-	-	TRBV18	CASSPRLVHPNTEAFF
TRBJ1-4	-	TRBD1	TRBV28	CASSLTGGNYNEKLFF
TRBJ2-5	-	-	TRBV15	CATSRGVGETQYF
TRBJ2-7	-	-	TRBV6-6	CASSFNYEQYF
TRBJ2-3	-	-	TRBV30	CAWTGGGTDTQYF
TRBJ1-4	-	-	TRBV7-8	CASTTRGGWDNEKLFF
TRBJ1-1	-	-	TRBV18	CASSTEEEAFF
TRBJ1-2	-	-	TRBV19	CASSRRHQSTYGYTF
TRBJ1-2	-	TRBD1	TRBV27	CASSTDRGQTSF
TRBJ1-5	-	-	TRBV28	CASRLQGHQPQHF
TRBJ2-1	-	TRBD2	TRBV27	CASSLGLAFDEQFF
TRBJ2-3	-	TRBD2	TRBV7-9	CASSLSPSGGHTDTQYF
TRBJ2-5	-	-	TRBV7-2	CASSFGGPQETQYF
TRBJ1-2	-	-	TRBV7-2	CASSLAPAGYGYTF
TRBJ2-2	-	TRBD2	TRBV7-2	CASSFTSGGATGELFF
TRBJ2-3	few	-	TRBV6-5	CASSYTGTDTQYF
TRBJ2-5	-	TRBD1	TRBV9	CASSVLTGGEETQYF
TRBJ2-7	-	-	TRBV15	CATSRDPSGPPYEQYF
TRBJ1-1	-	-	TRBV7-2	CASSSQGRRTEAFF
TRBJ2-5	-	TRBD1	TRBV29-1	CSGGQGEETQYF
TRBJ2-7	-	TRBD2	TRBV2	CASRGLVRRGSEQYF
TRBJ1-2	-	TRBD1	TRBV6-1	CASSWTGDGYTF
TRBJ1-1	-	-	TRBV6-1	CASSEAQGTEAFF
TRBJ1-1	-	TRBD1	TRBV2	CASSFAGGNTEAFF
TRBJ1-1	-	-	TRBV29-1	CSVSQDRNTEAFF
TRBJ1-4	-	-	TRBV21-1	CASSKWRQEGGEKLFF
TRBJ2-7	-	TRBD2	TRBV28	CASFSTSGPYEQYF
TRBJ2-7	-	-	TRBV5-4	CASSLLSDEQYF
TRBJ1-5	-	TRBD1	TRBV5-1	CASSPTGQGVGQPQHF
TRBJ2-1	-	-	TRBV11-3	CASSLTDNEQFF
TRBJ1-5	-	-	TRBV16	CASSREPLNQPQHF
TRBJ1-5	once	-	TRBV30	CAWSGQGNQPQHF
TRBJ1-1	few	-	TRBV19	CASSIRGVNTEAFF
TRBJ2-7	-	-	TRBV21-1	CARGGVAYEQYF
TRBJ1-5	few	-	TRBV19	CASSRPRGSNQPQHF
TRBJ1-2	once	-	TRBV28	CASSFGKGRINYGYTF
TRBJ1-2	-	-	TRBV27	CASSPGTPPGLLLGGYTF
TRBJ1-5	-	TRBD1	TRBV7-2	CASSPGQGTQPQHF
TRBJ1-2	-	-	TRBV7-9	CASSLGLGDTGYTF
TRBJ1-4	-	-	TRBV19	CASSIVRQRLAGGEKLFF
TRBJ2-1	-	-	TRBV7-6	CASSLVVGGRGEQFF
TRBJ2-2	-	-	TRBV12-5	CASGLDTWTLNTGELFF
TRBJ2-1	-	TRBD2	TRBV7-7	CASSVGLAGNEQFF
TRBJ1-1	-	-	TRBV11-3	CASSLASGIYTEAFF
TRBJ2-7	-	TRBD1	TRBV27	CASSFRDRGTEQYF
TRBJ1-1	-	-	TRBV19	CASSIGLVNTEAFF
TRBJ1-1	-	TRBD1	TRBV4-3	CASSQVARQGAEAFF
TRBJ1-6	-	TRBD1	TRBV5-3	CARSWPNQGAINSPLHF
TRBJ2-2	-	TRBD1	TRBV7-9	CASSLRTGDTGELFF
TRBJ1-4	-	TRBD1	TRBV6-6	CASSSEQGAGEKLFF
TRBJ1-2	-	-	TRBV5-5	CASSLIVTNYGYTF
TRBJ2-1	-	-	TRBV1	CTSSQDLAGVWNEQFF
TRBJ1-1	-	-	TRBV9	CASSAIERVNTEAFF